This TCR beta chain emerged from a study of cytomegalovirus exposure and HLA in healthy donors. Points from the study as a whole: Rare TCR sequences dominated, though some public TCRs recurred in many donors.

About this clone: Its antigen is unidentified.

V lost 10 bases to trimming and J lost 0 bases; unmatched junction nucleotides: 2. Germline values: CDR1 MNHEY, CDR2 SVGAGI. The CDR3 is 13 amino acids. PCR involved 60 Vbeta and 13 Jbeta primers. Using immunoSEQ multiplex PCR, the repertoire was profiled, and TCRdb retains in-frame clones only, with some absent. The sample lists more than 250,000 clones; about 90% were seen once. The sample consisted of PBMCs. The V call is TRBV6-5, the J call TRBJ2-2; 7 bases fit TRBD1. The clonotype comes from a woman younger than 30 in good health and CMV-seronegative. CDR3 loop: CAIGTANTGELFF. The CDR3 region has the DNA TGTGCCATCGGGACAGCGAACACCGGGGAGCTGTTTTTT.